The rows below give T cell receptor beta chains drawn from one sample of a study of blood T cell repertoires in COVID-19. The method was immunoSEQ multiplex PCR; TCRdb's version includes in-frame clones alone and lacks a portion of them. The sample includes 99,000 or so clones, around 85% of them seen just once. Sequencing was performed on peripheral blood. All receptors come from a woman aged 80 or older with active or convalescent COVID-19. CDR3s include the opening cysteine and the closing phenylalanine or tryptophan. D genes are given only for firm matches. Rows give clone size only sometimes, using once, few, many, or a class for an expanded clone.

V	size	J	D	DNA	CDR3
TRBV2	NA	TRBJ1-6	TRBD1	TGTGCCAGCAGTGCATCGGGACAGGGTGCAAATTCACCCCTCCACTTT	CASSASGQGANSPLHF
TRBV7-2	NA	TRBJ1-2	NA	TGTGCCAGCAGCGTAGACATAACCGAAGTCAGCTACACCTTC	CASSVDITEVSYTF
TRBV7-6	NA	TRBJ1-1	NA	TGTGCCAGCATTCCACAGGGTCGCACTGAAGCTTTCTTT	CASIPQGRTEAFF
TRBV30	NA	TRBJ1-1	NA	TGTGCCTGGAGTGGCCACAGTGGTCGGACTGAAGCTTTCTTT	CAWSGHSGRTEAFF
TRBV28	NA	TRBJ1-2	NA	TGTGCCAGCACCCTGGGAGTTGCTGATAGGGGCTACACCTTC	CASTLGVADRGYTF
TRBV28	NA	TRBJ1-1	NA	TGTGCCAGCAGTTTATCGGGCGGGATTTACACTGAAGCTTTCTTT	CASSLSGGIYTEAFF
TRBV7-9	medium-sized	TRBJ1-1	NA	TGTGCCAGCAGCGTCCTATCTGTTGCTCAGGGTGAAGCTTTCTTT	CASSVLSVAQGEAFF
TRBV2	NA	TRBJ2-3	TRBD2	TGTGCCAGCAGTGGACGGCGGGGGGTACCAGATACGCAGTATTTT	CASSGRRGVPDTQYF
TRBV5-4	few	TRBJ2-2	NA	TGTGCCAGCAGCCCCCGGGCGGGCGGGTCGAACACCGGGGAGCTGTTTTTT	CASSPRAGGSNTGELFF
TRBV6-5	NA	TRBJ1-2	TRBD1	TGTGCCAGCAGTCAATCGGGACAGGGAAACTATGGCTACACCTTC	CASSQSGQGNYGYTF
TRBV28	NA	TRBJ2-7	TRBD1	TGTGCCAGCAGGAAAGGACAGGGGGGAGAGCAGTACTTC	CASRKGQGGEQYF
TRBV4-2	NA	TRBJ2-1	TRBD2	TGTGCCAGCAGCCAAGTCCGGGAGGGGAACAATGAGCAGTTCTTC	CASSQVREGNNEQFF
TRBV5-1	NA	TRBJ1-4	NA	TGCGCCAGCAGCTTGGGACAGTATAATGAAAAACTGTTTTTT	CASSLGQYNEKLFF
TRBV10-3	NA	TRBJ1-1	TRBD1	TGTGCCACTCAGGGGGTCATGAACACTGAAGCTTTCTTT	CATQGVMNTEAFF
TRBV18	NA	TRBJ2-7	NA	TGTGCCAGCTCATCTAAGGGGGACGAGCAGTACTTC	CASSSKGDEQYF
TRBV5-4	NA	TRBJ2-7	TRBD2	TGTGCCAGCAGCTCGACTAGCGTATCCTACGAGCAGTACTTC	CASSSTSVSYEQYF
TRBV7-9	few	TRBJ1-6	NA	TGTGCCAGCAGCTTAGACAGTTTAAATTCACCCCTCCACTTT	CASSLDSLNSPLHF
TRBV27	NA	TRBJ2-1	TRBD2	TGTGCCAGCAGTTTTGGGGGGGACCCAGTCCTAGCGGAGAACTCCTACAATGAGCAGTTCTTC	CASSFGGDPVLAENSYNEQFF
TRBV28	NA	TRBJ1-4	NA	TGTGCCAGCAACACGGGGTCTAATGAAAAACTGTTTTTT	CASNTGSNEKLFF
TRBV20-1	NA	TRBJ1-6	NA	TGCAGTGCTAGTCTCGAGGGCGGGAGCTATAATTCACCCCTCCACTTT	CSASLEGGSYNSPLHF
TRBV5-1	NA	TRBJ1-1	NA	TGCGCCAGCAGCCCTAACCGGGGGAACACTGAAGCTTTCTTT	CASSPNRGNTEAFF
TRBV2	few	TRBJ2-6	TRBD1	TGTGCCAGCAGTGCCTTAGACAGGGCAGCTGGGGCCAACGTCCTGACTTTC	CASSALDRAAGANVLTF
TRBV6-5	few	TRBJ2-3	NA	TGTGCCAGCAGAATCACAGGATTCACAGATACGCAGTATTTT	CASRITGFTDTQYF
TRBV6-6	NA	TRBJ1-5	TRBD1	TGTGCCAGCAGTCCTGACAGGGAGAATCAGCCCCAGCATTTT	CASSPDRENQPQHF
TRBV7-3	NA	TRBJ1-1	TRBD1	TGTGCCAGCAGCTTAGCTACAGGGGGCGTCACTGAAGCTTTCTTT	CASSLATGGVTEAFF
TRBV9	NA	TRBJ2-1	TRBD2	TGTGCCAGCAGCGTAGACCCGGGGCGGGAGGAGCAGTTCTTC	CASSVDPGREEQFF
TRBV9	NA	TRBJ2-5	TRBD2	TGTGCCAGCAGCGTGGGGACTAGCGGGGGACGAGAGACCCAGTACTTC	CASSVGTSGGRETQYF